Detailed here is one T cell receptor beta chain. This clonotype was detected only a few times. Its cognate antigen has yet to be identified. Base qualities were left out, and no much larger clone turns up one base away. The data stem from a study of CD8+CD57+ T cells in acquired aplastic anemia (dated by TCRdb to 2017 to 2018). Describing the broader study: DNA extracted from sorted CD4+ and CD8+ cells had a mean of about 3.3 ug, with a range of about 0.19 to 27.4 ug. A CD8+CD57+ expansion meant a frequency higher than the mean frequency seen in healthy subjects. Points the paper makes about the study in general: Roughly 29 CD8+ CDR3 sequences were shared between patients and controls but appeared highly expressed in patients and within their immunodominant clones. CD8+ Simpson's diversity did not differ significantly between patients and healthy controls (P=0.060).

Patients chosen for sequencing had shown expansion of CD8+CD57+ cells by flow cytometry. Every patient had a diagnosis of severe acquired aplastic anemia based on International Study of Aplastic Anemia and Agranulocytosis and Camitta criteria. No patient had received any therapy when blood was sampled. The study deep-sequenced TCR repertoires of sorted CD4+ and CD8+ blood T cells from severe aplastic anemia patients and healthy subjects. Patients were enrolled under clinicaltrials.gov protocols 00001620, 01623167, 00001397, 00071045, 00081523 and 00961064 in the USA. Ficoll-Paque density gradient centrifugation was used to isolate peripheral blood mononuclear cells. CD4+ and CD8+ T cells were sorted by FACS or magnetic beads before DNA extraction. The germline V gene (reference sequence) specifies DFQATT as CDR1 and SNEGSKA as CDR2. Trimming takes 4 bases from V and 5 bases from J, and the germline ends sit 15 bases apart. The CDR3 spans 13 residues, from the cysteine through the phenylalanine. Only the CDR3 portion is preserved as DNA: 39 bases, with reading frame beginning at the first base.

Genomic DNA served as template for TCR beta VDJ combination and CDR3 sequence profiling. An Illumina HiSeq 2000 was used for TCR repertoire sequencing. Processing in the source paper ran as follows. Repertoires were assessed using TRBV/TRBJ rearrangement plots, CDR3 size and DJ length profiles, and Simpson's diversity index. The immunodominant clone was defined as the most abundant DNA sequence in deep sequencing data. CDR3 amino acid sequences were checked for sharing across subjects and were also compared against the VDJdb database and published repertoires. Using fastp trimming at Q25 and MiXCR clonotype assembly, TCRdb reanalyzed the public sequencing data and kept in-frame beta chains. Under each unique CDR3 protein, matching rows form one entry showing the most common genes and DNA. TCRdb, not the authors, supplied the V and J calls. For this sample there are approximately 80,000 distinct CDR3 sequences; roughly three quarters appear just once. Approximately 78% of the sample comes from the top ten.

The chain was built from TRBV20-1 and TRBJ2-7; the D gene cannot be resolved reliably. Sequenced material: sorted CD4+, CD8+, or CD8+CD57+ T cells (not recorded which) from PBMCs. This clonotype was obtained from a human donor with aplastic anemia. Read as DNA, the sequence is TGCAGTGCTATTCGGACGGTAGAGGACGAGCAGTACTTC. This gives the protein CSAIRTVEDEQYF.